These 8 T cell receptor beta chains were all obtained from the same sample, sequenced in a study of T cells in Graves' hyperthyroidism and ophthalmopathy. Template material for amplifying TCR beta CDR3 regions consisted of RNA transcripts. RT-PCR in the first round (using the HTBI primer set) targeted the TCR CDR3. TCRdb re-called the multiplex PCR reads with MiXCR, one entry per CDR3 protein. The sample has some 600,000 distinct CDR3 sequences, around 42% seen once. Sequencing used peripheral blood or thyroid tissue (not recorded which). These receptors were obtained from a woman between 18 and 29 years old with Graves' hyperthyroidism.

The chain combines TRBV6-1 with TRBJ1-2, with D perhaps TRBD1 (6 bases). The ends were cut back, 6 bases at V and 10 bases at J, with 21 bases in the middle. This CDR3 has 14 amino acids. In germline, CDR1 is MNHNS, CDR2 SASEGT. In nucleotides, the CDR3 is TGTGCCAGCAGACAGGGTTTATTGGACAATGACTACACCTTC. Protein product: CASRQGLLDNDYTF.

The chain carries TRBV7-9 and TRBJ2-7; 14 positions agree with TRBD2. The CDR3 covers 15 residues. V was clipped by 6 bases and J by 7 bases; unmatched bases: 8. CDR1 and CDR2 (germline): SEHNR, FQNEAQ (reference sequence). CDR3 bases: TGTGCCAGCAGGAGACTAGCGGGAGGGCCGGATGAGCAGTACTTC. It is translated as CASRRLAGGPDEQYF. The entire variable domain, with the rest obtained from reference TRBV7-9 and TRBJ2-7, is as follows: DTGVSQNPRHKITKRGQNVTFRCDPISEHNRLYWYRQTLGQGPEFLTYFQNEAQLEKSRLLSDRFSAERPKGSFSTLEIQRTEQGDSAMYLCASRRLAGGPDEQYFGPGTRLTVT.

This clonotype was detected ten times or more. The chain couples TRBV7-9 to TRBJ2-7; D assignment may be TRBD1 or TRBD2 (5 bases each). V dropped 5 bases and J dropped 3 bases, with 11 bases sitting between them. The germline CDR1 and CDR2 sequences are SEHNR and FQNEAQ (reference sequence). The CDR3 runs 13 residues. The CDR3 reads CASSRLGDYEQYF. The CDR3 coding sequence is TGTGCCAGCAGCCGCTTGGGGGACTACGAGCAGTACTTC.

V usage is TRBV6-1 and J usage is TRBJ1-2, with D perhaps TRBD1 (6 bases). Looked up from germline, CDR1 is MNHNS and CDR2 is SASEGT. Trimming took 7 bases from V and 8 from J, leaving 11 bases between them. The length of the CDR3 is 11 residues. DNA for the CDR3: TGTGCCAGCACCTGGAGGGGGGGCTACACCTTC. Translated: CASTWRGGYTF.

As concerns this clonotype: This may stem from a read error, because a much larger clone lies one nucleotide away. The CDR3 carries no conserved terminal phenylalanine or tryptophan, so it likely arises from a read error. The chain employs TRBV7-9 and TRBJ1-1; D is possibly TRBD1 (6 bases). V gave up 6 bases and J gave up 10 bases, with 12 bases separating them. Germline V gives CDR1 SEHNR, CDR2 FQNEAQ (reference sequence). The CDR3 consists of 11 residues. CDR3 in amino acids: CASSSTGLAFS. The CDR3 DNA sequence: TGTGCCAGCAGTTCCACAGGGTTAGCTTTCTCT.

The V call is TRBV7-2, the J call TRBJ1-4, with D unclear. The CDR3 sequence is 11 residues long. With 5 bases removed from V and 13 bases from J, the gap between germline ends came to 11 bases. Per the germline V gene, CDR1 is SGHTA and CDR2 is FQGNSA. The chain's CDR3 is CASSQDSILFF. The CDR3 nucleotides are TGTGCCAGCAGCCAAGATAGTATACTGTTTTTT.

The genes are TRBV7-9 and TRBJ2-7; D is uncertain. V lost 4 bases and J 3 bases, leaving 13 bases between the germline ends. The length of the CDR3 is 14 residues. Germline-derived CDR1 and CDR2 are SEHNR and FQNEAQ (reference sequence). This CDR3 is CASSSRTVNYEQYF. The CDR3 DNA sequence: TGTGCCAGCAGCTCTCGGACGGTGAACTACGAGCAGTACTTC.

V is TRBV7-9 and J is TRBJ2-7; possibly TRBD1 for D (5 bases). From germline, CDR1 is SEHNR and CDR2 FQNEAQ (reference sequence). The V and J ends lost 10 bases and 5 bases respectively, with 27 bases between them. The CDR3 loop spans 16 amino acids. CDR3 coding DNA: TGTGCCACCAAGGAAGGGGCTGGCGCCCCTTCAGACGAGCAGTACTTC. Its translation: CATKEGAGAPSDEQYF.